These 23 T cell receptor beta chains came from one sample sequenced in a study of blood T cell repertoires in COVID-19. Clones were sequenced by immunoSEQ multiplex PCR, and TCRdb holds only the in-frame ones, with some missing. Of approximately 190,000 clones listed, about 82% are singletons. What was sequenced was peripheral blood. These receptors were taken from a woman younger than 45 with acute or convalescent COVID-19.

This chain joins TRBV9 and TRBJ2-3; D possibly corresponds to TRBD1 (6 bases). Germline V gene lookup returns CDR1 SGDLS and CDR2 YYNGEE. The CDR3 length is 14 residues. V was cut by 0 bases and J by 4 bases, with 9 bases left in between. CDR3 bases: TGTGCCAGCAGCGTAGACAGGGTCGCAGATACGCAGTATTTT. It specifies CASSVDRVADTQYF.

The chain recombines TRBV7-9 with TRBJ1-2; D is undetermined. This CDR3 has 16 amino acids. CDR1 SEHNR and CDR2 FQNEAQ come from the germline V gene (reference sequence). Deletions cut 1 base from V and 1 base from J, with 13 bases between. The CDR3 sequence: CASSLVADYYNYGYTF. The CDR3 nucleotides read TGTGCCAGCAGCTTAGTGGCCGACTACTATAACTATGGCTACACCTTC.

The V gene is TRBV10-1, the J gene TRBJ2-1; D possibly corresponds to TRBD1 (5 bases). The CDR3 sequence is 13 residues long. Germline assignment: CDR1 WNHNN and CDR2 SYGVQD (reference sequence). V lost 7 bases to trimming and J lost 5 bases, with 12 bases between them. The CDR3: CASTEGENNEQFF. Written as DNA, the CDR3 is TGCGCCAGCACTGAAGGGGAAAACAATGAGCAGTTCTTC.

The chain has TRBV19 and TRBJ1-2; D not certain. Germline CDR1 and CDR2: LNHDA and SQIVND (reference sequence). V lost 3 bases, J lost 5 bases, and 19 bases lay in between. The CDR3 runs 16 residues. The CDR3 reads CASSIPRSPRFYGYTF. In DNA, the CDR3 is TGTGCCAGTAGTATCCCCCGGAGCCCGCGGTTTTATGGCTACACCTTC.

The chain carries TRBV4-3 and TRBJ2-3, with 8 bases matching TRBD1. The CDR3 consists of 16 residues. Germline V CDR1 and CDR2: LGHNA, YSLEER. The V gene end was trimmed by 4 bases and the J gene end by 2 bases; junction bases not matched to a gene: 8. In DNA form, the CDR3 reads TGCGCCAGCAGCCTTTGGACAGGGTTACCCACAGATACGCAGTATTTT. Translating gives CASSLWTGLPTDTQYF.

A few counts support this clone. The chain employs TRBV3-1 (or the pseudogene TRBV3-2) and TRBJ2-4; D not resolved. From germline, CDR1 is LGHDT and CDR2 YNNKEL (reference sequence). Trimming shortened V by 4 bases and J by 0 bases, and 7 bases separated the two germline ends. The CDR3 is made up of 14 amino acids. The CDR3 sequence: CASSPRVAKNIQYF. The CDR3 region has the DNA TGTGCCAGCAGCCCACGGGTAGCCAAAAACATTCAGTACTTC.

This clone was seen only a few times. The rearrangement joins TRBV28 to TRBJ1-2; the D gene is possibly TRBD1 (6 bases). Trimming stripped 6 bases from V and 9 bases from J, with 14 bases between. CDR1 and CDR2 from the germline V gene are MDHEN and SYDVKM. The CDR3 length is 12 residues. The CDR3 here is CASSIRDTRYTF. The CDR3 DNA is TGTGCCAGCAGCATCCGGGACACCCGCTACACCTTC.

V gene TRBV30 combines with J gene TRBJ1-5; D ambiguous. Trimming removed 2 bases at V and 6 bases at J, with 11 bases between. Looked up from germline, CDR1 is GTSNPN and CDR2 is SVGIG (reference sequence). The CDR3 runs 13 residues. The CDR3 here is CAWSRQEGQPQHF. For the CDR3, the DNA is TGTGCCTGGAGTCGCCAGGAAGGTCAGCCCCAGCATTTT.

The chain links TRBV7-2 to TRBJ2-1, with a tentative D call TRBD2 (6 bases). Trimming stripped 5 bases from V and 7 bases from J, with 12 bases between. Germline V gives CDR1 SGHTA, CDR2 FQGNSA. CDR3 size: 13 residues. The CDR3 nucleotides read TGTGCCAGCAGCCCGACTAGTTTAAATGAGCAGTTCTTC. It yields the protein CASSPTSLNEQFF.

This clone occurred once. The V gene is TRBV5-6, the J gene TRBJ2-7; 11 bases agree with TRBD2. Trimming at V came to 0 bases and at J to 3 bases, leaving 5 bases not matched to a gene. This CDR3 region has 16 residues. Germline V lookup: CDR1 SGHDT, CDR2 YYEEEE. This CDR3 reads CASSLAIAGGLYEQYF. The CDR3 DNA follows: TGTGCCAGCAGCTTGGCCATAGCGGGAGGGCTCTACGAGCAGTACTTC.

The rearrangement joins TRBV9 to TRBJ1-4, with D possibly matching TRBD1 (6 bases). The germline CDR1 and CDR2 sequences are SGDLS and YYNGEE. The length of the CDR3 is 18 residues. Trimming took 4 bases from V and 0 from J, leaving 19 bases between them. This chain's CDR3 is CASSHPRTVDATNEKLFF. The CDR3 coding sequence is TGTGCCAGCAGCCATCCAAGGACAGTTGATGCAACTAATGAAAAACTGTTTTTT.

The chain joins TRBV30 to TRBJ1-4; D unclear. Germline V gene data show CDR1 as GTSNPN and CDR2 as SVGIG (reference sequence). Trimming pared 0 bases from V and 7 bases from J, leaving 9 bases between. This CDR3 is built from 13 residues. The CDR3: CAWSVLGIEKLFF. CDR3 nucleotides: TGTGCCTGGAGTGTACTAGGGATTGAAAAACTGTTTTTT.

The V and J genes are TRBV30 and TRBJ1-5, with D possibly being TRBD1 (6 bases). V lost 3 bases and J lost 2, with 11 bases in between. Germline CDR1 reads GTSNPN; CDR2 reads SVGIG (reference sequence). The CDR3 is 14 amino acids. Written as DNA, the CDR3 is TGTGCCTGGAGCACGGCAGGGGGCAATCAGCCCCAGCATTTT. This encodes CAWSTAGGNQPQHF.

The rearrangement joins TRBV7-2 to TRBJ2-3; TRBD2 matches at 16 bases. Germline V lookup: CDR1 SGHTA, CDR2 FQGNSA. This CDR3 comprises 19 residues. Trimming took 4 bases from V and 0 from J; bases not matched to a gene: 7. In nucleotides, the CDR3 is TGTGCCAGCAGCTGGGGACTAGCGGGGGGGCCCTCTAGCACAGATACGCAGTATTTT. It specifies CASSWGLAGGPSSTDTQYF.

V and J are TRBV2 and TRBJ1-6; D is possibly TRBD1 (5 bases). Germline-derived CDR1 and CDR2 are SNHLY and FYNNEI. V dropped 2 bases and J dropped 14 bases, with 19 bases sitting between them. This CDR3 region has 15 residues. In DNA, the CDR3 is TGTGCCAGCAGTGAATATCAGGGCGTCGGATCTTCCCTCCACTTT. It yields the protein CASSEYQGVGSSLHF.

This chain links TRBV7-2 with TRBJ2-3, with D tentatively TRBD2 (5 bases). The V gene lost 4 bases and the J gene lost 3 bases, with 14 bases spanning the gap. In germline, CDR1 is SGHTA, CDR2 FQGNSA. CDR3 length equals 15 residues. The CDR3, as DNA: TGTGCCAGCAGCTCCCAGGAGGCTTCGACAGATACGCAGTATTTT. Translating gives CASSSQEASTDTQYF.

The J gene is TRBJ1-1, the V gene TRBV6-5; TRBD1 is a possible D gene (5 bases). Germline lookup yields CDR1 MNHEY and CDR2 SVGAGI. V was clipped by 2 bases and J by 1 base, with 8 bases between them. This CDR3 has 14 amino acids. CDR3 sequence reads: CASSYTGQNTEAFF. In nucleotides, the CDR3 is TGTGCCAGCAGTTACACCGGACAGAACACTGAAGCTTTCTTT.

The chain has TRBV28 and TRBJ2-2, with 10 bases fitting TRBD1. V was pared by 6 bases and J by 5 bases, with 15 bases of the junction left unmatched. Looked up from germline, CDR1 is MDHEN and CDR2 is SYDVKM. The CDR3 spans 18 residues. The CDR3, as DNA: TGTGCCAGCAGCTTTTACCGAATCGACAGGGGGCGTACCGGGGAGCTGTTTTTT. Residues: CASSFYRIDRGRTGELFF.

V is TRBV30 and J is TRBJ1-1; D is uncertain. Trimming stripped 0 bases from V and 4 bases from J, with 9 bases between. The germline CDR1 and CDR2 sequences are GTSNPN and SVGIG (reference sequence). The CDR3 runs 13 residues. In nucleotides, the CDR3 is TGTGCCTGGAGTGTCGCCATGAGCACTGAAGCTTTCTTT. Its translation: CAWSVAMSTEAFF. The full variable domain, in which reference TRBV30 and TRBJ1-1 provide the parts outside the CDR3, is SQTIHQWPATLVQPVGSPLSLECTVEGTSNPNLYWYRQAAGRGLQLLFYSVGIGQISSEVPQNLSASRPQDRQFILSSKKLLLSDSGFYLCAWSVAMSTEAFFGQGTRLTVV.

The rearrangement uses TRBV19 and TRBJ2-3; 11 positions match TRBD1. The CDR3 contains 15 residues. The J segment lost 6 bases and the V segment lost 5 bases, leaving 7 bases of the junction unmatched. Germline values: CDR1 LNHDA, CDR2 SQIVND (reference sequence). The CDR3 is CASSRGQGAGDTQYF. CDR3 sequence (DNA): TGTGCCAGTAGTCGCGGACAGGGGGCCGGGGATACGCAGTATTTT.

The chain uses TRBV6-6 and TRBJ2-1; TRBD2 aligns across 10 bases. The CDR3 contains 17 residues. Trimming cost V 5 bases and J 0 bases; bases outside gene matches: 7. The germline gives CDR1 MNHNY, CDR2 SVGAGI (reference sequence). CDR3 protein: CASSPNSGGSSYNEQFF. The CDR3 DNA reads TGTGCCAGCAGTCCCAATAGCGGGGGGAGCTCCTACAATGAGCAGTTCTTC.

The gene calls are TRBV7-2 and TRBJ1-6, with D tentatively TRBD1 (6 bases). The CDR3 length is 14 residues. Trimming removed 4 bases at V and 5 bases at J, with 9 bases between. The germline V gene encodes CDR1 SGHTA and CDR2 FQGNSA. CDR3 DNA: TGTGCCAGCAGCTCTAGACAGGATAATTCACCCCTCCACTTT. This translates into CASSSRQDNSPLHF.

The DNA of the CDR3 is TGTGCCAGCCTACTAAACCCGACAGGGCTCCAAGAGACCCAGTACTTC. This sequence encodes CASLLNPTGLQETQYF. The chain combines TRBV5-4 with TRBJ2-5; 7 bases are shared with TRBD1. This CDR3 contains 16 residues. CDR1 SGHNT and CDR2 YYREEE come from the germline V gene (reference sequence). After removal of 7 bases from V and 1 base from J, the junction contained 13 bases not matched to a gene. The variable domain in full, with the rest retrieved from reference TRBV5-4 and TRBJ2-5, is ETGVTQSPTHLIKTRGQQVTLRCSSQSGHNTVSWYQQALGQGPQFIFQYYREEENGRGNFPPRFSGLQFPNYSSELNVNALELDDSALYLCASLLNPTGLQETQYFGPGTRLLVL.